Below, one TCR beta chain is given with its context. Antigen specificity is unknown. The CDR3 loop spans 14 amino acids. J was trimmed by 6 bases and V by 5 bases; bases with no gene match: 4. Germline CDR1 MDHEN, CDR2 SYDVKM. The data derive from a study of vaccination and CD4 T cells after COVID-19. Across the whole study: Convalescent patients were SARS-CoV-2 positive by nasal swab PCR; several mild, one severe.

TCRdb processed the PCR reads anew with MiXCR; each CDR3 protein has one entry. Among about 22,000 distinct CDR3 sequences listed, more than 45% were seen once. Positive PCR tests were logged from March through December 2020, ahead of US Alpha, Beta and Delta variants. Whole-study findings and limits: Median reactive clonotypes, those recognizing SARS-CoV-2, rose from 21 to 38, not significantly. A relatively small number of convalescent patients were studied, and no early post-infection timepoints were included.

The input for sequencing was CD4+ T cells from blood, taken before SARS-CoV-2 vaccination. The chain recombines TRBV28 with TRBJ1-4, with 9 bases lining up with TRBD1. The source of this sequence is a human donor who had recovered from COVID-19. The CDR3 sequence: CASSHRGPDEKLFF. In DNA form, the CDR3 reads TGTGCCAGCAGTCACAGGGGGCCGGATGAAAAACTGTTTTTT.